This record covers a single T cell receptor beta chain. Antigen: not known. The data were taken from a study of T cells in localized non-small cell lung cancer. Study results and caveats: Heterogeneity cannot be ruled out, as sequencing used one tumor region only. Elevated circulating T cell density in blood was associated with longer overall survival. When the top 100 tumor clones were examined, a median around 50 of them also appeared in the adjacent lung, which was paired and uninvolved.

The CDR3 sequence is 13 residues long. Trimming removed 2 bases from V and 8 bases from J; junction bases left unmatched: 3. Germline-derived CDR1 and CDR2 are SGHRS and YFSETQ. Clones were sequenced by immunoSEQ multiplex PCR, and TCRdb holds only the in-frame ones, with some missing. This sample yields approximately 49,000 clones, of which approximately 80% are seen a single time; approximately 16% belongs to the top ten. The material sequenced was peripheral blood, taken before any cancer treatment. The TCR originated in a man aged 40-75 years with stage I squamous cell lung carcinoma. V gene TRBV5-1 combines with J gene TRBJ1-5; 8 bases map to TRBD1. The CDR3 loop reads CASSLGQGEPQHF. The CDR3 DNA sequence: TGCGCCAGCAGCTTAGGACAGGGAGAGCCCCAGCATTTT.